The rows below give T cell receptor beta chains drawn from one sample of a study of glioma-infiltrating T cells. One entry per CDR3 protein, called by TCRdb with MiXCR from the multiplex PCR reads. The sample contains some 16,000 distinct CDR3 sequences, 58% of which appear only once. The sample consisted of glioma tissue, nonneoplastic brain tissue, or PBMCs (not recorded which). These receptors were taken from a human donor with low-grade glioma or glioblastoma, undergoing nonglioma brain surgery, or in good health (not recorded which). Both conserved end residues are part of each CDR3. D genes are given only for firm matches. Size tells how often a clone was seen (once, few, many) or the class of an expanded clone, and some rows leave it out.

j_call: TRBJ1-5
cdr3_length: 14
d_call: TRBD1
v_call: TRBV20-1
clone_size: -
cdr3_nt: TGCAGTGCTAGGGGGACAGGGGGCAAGCAGCCCCAGCATTTT
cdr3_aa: CSARGTGGKQPQHF

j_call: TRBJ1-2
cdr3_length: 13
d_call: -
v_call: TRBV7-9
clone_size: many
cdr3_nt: TGTGCCAGCAGCCTAGCAGGGGAATCTGGCTACACCTTC
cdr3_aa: CASSLAGESGYTF

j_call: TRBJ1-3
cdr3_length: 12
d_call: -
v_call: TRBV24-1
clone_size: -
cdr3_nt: TGTGCCACCAGGGACCCGGGAAACACCATATATTTT
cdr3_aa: CATRDPGNTIYF

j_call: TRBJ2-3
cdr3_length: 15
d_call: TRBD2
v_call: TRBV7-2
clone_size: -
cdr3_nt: TGTGCCAGCAGCGTCGCAGCGGGGGGTTCAGATACGCAGTATTTT
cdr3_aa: CASSVAAGGSDTQYF

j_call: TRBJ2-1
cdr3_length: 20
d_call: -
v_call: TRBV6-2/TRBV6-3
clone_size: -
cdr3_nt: TGTGCCAGCAGTGGGGCTCGGAGGGGGCCGTCCGACCCGCGGATGGAGGATGGGTTCTTC
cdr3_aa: CASSGARRGPSDPRMEDGFF

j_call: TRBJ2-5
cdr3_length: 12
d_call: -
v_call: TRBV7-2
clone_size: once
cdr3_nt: TGTGCCAGCAGCAAGGGAACCGAGACCCAGTACTTT
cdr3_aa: CASSKGTETQYF

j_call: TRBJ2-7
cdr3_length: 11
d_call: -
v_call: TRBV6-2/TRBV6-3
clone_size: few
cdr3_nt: TGTGCCAGCAGGATTAGGAACGAGCAGTACTTC
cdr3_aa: CASRIRNEQYF

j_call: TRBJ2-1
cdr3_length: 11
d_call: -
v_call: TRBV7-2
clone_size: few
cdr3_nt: TGTGCCAGCAGCCCGAGTTATGAGCAGTTCTTC
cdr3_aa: CASSPSYEQFF

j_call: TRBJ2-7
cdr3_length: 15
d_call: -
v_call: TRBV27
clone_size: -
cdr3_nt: TGTGCCAGCAGTTTGCGGGGGGACAGCAGAAACGAGCAGTACTTC
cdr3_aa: CASSLRGDSRNEQYF

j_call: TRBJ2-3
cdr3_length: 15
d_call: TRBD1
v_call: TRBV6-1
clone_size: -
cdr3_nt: TGTGCCAGCAGCGTACAGGGGGCCGTCACAGATACGCAGTATTTT
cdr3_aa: CASSVQGAVTDTQYF

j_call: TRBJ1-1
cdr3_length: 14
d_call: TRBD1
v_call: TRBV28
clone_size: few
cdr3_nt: TGTGCCAGCAGTCCCGGACAGGTTAACACTGAAGCTTTCTTT
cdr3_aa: CASSPGQVNTEAFF

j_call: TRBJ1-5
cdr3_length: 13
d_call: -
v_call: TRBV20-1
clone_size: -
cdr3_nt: TGCAGTGCTCCATTGGCGAGCGGGCAGCCCCGGCATTTT
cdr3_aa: CSAPLASGQPRHF

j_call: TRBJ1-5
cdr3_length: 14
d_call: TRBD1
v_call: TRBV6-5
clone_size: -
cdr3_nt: TGTGCCAGCAGTCGTGACAGGGGCCTTCAGCCCCAGCATTTT
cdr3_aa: CASSRDRGLQPQHF

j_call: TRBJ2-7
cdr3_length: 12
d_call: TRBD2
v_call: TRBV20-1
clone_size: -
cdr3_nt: TGCAGTGTGGCTAGCGGGATCTACGAGCAGTACTTC
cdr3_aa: CSVASGIYEQYF

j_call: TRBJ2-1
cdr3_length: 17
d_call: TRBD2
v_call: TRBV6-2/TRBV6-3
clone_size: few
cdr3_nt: TGTGCCAGCAGTTACCCCAAGGCGGGAGTCTGGTACAATGAGCAGTTCTTC
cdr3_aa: CASSYPKAGVWYNEQFF

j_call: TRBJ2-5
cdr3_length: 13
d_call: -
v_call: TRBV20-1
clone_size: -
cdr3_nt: TGCAGTGCTAGGGACCCCAGCCCGGAGACCCAGTACTTC
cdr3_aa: CSARDPSPETQYF

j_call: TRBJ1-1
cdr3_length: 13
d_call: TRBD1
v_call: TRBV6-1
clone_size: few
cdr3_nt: TGTGCCACCTTGGGACAGCTGAACACTGAAGCTTTCTTT
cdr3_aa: CATLGQLNTEAFF

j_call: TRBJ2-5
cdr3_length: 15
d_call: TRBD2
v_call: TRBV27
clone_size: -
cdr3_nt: TGTGCCAGCAGTTTGTACAGCGGGAGACGAGAGACCCAGTACTTC
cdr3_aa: CASSLYSGRRETQYF

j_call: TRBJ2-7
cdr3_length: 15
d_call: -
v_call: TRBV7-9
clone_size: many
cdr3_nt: TGTGCCAGCAGCGAGGCCGGGACTTTTCCCTACGAGCAGTACTTC
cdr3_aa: CASSEAGTFPYEQYF

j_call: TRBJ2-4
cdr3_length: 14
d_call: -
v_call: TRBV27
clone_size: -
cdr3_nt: TGTGCCAGCAGCCTAAGAGGACCGCAAAACATTCAGTACTTC
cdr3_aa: CASSLRGPQNIQYF

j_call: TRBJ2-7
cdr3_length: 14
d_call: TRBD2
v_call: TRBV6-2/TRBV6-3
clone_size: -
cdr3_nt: TGTGCCAGCTATCCTAGCGGGACCTCCTACGAGCAGTACTTC
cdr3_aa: CASYPSGTSYEQYF

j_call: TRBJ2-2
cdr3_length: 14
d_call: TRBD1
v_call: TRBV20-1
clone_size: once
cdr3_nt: TGCAGTGCCAGGACAGGGACGAACACCGGGGAGCTGTTTTTT
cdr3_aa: CSARTGTNTGELFF

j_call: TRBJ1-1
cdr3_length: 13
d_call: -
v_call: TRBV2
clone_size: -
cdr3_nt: TGTGCCAGCGGTGGCGGGAGGTTCACTGAAGCTTTCTTT
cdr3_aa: CASGGGRFTEAFF

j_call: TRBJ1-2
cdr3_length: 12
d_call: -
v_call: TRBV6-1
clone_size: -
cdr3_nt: TGTGCCAGCAGTCGGGACCGCAATGGCTACACCTTC
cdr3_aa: CASSRDRNGYTF

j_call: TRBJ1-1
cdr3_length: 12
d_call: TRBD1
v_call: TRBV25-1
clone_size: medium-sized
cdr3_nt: TGTGCCAGCAGTCCAGGGACAGGCAAAGCTTTCTTT
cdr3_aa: CASSPGTGKAFF

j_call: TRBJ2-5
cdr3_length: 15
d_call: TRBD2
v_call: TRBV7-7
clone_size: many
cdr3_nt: TGTGCTAGCCAAGCTAGCGGGACGTACCAAGAGACCCAGTACTTC
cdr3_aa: CASQASGTYQETQYF

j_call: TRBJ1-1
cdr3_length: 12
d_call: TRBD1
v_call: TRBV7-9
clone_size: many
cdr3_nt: TGTGCCAGCAGCTTCTGGACAGGGGAGGCTTTCTTT
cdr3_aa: CASSFWTGEAFF

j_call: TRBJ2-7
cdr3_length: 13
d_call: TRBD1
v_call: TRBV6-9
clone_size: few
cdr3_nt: TGTGCCAGCAGTTCAACAGGGGGTCACGAGCAGTACTTC
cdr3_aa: CASSSTGGHEQYF

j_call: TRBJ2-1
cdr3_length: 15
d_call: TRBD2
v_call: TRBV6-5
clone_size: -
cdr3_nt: TGTGCCAGCAGTCAGGGACTAGCGACCTACAATGAGCAGTTCTTC
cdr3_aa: CASSQGLATYNEQFF

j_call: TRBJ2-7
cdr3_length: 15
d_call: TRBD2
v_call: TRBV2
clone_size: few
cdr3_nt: TGTGCCAGCAGTGATTTTCCGGGGAGGGGCTACGAGCAGTACTTC
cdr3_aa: CASSDFPGRGYEQYF

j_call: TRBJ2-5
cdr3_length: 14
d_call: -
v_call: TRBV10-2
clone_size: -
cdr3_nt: TGCGCCAGCAGTCAACGCGCCAACCCGGAGACCCAGTACTTC
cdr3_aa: CASSQRANPETQYF

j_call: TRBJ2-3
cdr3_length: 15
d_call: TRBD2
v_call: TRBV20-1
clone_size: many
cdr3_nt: TGCAGTGCTAGTACTAGCGGGAGCTGGAGTGGGACGCAGTATTTT
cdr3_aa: CSASTSGSWSGTQYF

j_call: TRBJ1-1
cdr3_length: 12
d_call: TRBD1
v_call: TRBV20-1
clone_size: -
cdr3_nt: TGCAGTGCGGAGGGGGCTTACACTGAAGCTTTCTTT
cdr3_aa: CSAEGAYTEAFF

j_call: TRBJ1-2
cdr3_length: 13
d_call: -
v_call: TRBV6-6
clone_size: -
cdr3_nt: TGTGCCAGCAGTTACCTGTTGATTGATGGCTACACCTTC
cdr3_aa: CASSYLLIDGYTF

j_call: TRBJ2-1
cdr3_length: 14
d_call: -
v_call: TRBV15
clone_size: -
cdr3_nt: TGTGCCACCAGCAGAGACTCACCCCACAATGAGCAGTTCTTC
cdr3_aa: CATSRDSPHNEQFF

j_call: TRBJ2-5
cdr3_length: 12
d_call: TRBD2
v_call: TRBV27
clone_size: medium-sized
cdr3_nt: TGTGCCAGCAGTTCGGGAGGAGGGACCCAGTACTTC
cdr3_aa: CASSSGGGTQYF

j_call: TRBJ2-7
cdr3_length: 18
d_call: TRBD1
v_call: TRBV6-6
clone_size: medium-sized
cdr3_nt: TGTGCCAGCAGTTACTCGGTCCCGAACAGGGGATACTCCTACGAGCAGTACTTC
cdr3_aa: CASSYSVPNRGYSYEQYF

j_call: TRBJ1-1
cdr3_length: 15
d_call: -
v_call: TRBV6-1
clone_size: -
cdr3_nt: TGTGCCAGCAGTGGCATCCGACAGGCTGACACTGAAGCTTTCTTT
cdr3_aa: CASSGIRQADTEAFF

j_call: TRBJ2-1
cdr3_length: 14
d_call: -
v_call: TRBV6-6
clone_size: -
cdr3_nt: TGTGCCAGCAGTCCGGACTCCTCCTACAATGAGCAGTTCTTC
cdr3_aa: CASSPDSSYNEQFF

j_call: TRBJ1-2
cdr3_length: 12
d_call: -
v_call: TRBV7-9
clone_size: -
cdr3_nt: TGTGCCAGCAGCTTGGGGGACTATGGCTACACCTTC
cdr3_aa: CASSLGDYGYTF

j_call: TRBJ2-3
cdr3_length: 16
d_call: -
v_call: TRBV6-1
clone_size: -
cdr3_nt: TGTGCCAGCACCGTGGTAGGGGGGAGAGCGGCAGATACGCAGTATTTT
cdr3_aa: CASTVVGGRAADTQYF

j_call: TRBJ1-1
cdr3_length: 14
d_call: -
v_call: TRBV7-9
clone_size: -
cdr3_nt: TGTGCCAGCATCCACCCGGGGGCCAACACTGAAGCTTTCTTT
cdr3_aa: CASIHPGANTEAFF

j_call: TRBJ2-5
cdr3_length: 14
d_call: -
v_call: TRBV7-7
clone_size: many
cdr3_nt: TGTGCCAGCAGCTTAAGGGGGGCCCAAGAGACCCAGTACTTC
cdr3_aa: CASSLRGAQETQYF

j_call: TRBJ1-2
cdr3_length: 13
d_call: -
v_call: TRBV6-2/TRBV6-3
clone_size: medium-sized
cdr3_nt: TGTGCCAGCAGTTACATACACGGCCTAGGAGACACCTTC
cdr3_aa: CASSYIHGLGDTF

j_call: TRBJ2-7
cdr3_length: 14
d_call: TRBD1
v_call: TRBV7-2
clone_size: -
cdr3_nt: TGTGCCAGCAGCACCAACAGGGGACCCTACGAGCAGTACTTC
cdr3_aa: CASSTNRGPYEQYF

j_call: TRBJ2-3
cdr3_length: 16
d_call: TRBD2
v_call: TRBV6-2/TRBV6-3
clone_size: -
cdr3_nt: TGTGCCAGCAGCCCCCGTCTAGCGGGAGTGGAGGATACGCAGTATTTT
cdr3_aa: CASSPRLAGVEDTQYF

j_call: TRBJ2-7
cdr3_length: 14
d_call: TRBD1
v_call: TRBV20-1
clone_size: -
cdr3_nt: TGCAGTGCTAGAGATCTGCGACAGGGTTACGAGCAGTACTTC
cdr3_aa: CSARDLRQGYEQYF

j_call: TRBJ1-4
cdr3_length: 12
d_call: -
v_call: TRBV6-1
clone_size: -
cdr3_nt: TGTGCCAGCAGGGACCCTTATGAAAAACTGTTTTTT
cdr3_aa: CASRDPYEKLFF

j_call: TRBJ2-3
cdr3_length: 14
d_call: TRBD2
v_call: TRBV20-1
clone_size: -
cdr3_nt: TGCAGTGCCCCTAGCGGGGATAGCACAGATACGCAGTATTTT
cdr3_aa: CSAPSGDSTDTQYF

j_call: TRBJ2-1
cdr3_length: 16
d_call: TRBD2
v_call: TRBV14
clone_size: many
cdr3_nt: TGTGCCAGCAGCGTATCTAGCGGGTTCTCCTACAATGAGCAGTTCTTC
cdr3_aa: CASSVSSGFSYNEQFF

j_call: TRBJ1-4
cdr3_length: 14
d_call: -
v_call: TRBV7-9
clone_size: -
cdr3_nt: TGTGCCAGCAGCTTAGGCCAGAACCCCCAAAAACTGTTTTTT
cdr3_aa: CASSLGQNPQKLFF

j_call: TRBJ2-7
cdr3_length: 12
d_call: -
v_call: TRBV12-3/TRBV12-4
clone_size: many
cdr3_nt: TGTGCCAGCAGTTCCAGAGGGGACGAGCAGTACTTC
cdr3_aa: CASSSRGDEQYF